The 15 T cell receptor beta chains below come from one sample, sequenced in a study of blood T cell repertoires in COVID-19. Here immunoSEQ multiplex PCR was the method, and the copy in TCRdb shows in-frame clones only, minus some. The table has hundreds of thousands of clones, about nine tenths seen once. Material for sequencing was peripheral blood. The receptors come from a woman between 25 and 40 years old with active or convalescent COVID-19.

CDR3 in amino acids: CASSLGLSLNQPQHF. CDR3 coding DNA: TGTGCCAGCAGTTTGGGGCTGTCTCTTAATCAGCCCCAGCATTTT. The chain links TRBV27 to TRBJ1-5; a weak D match, TRBD1 (5 bases). The CDR3 is 15 amino acids. From germline, CDR1 is MNHEY and CDR2 SMNVEV (reference sequence). V lost 3 bases, J lost 4 bases, and 13 bases lay in between.

CDR3 DNA sequence: TGTGCCATCAGCCACTCCGACTCTGGAAACACCATATATTTT. Its translation is CAISHSDSGNTIYF. This rearrangement joins TRBV10-3 to TRBJ1-3; D is unclear. This CDR3 comprises 14 residues. CDR1 is ENHRY and CDR2 is SYGVKD in the germline V gene. Trimming shortened V by 6 bases and J by 0 bases, and 9 bases separated the two germline ends.

There are a few counts of this clone. The J gene is TRBJ2-7, the V gene TRBV2, with D possibly TRBD1 on 5 matching bases. The V gene lost 4 bases and the J gene lost 6 bases, with 7 bases spanning the gap. CDR1 and CDR2 (germline): SNHLY, FYNNEI. The CDR3 runs to 11 residues. The CDR3 coding sequence is TGTGCCAGCAGTGCAGGGTTCGAGCAGTACTTC. It specifies CASSAGFEQYF.

The CDR3 sequence: CSAVIDTQYF. As DNA, the CDR3 is TGCAGTGCTGTAATAGATACGCAGTATTTT. The rearrangement links TRBV20-1 to TRBJ2-3; unclear D gene. CDR1 and CDR2 (germline): DFQATT, SNEGSKA (reference sequence). The CDR3 runs 10 residues. The germline V and J ends were trimmed by 5 bases and 5 bases, with 5 bases remaining between them.

The V call is TRBV10-3, the J call TRBJ2-7; possibly TRBD1 for D (5 bases). The CDR3 runs to 13 residues. Trimming stripped 5 bases from V and 2 bases from J, with 10 bases between. The germline V gene has CDR1 ENHRY and CDR2 SYGVKD. The CDR3 region has the DNA TGTGCCATCAGTTCGACAGTAACCTACGAGCAGTACTTC. The encoded protein is CAISSTVTYEQYF.

In this sample, this clone turned up a few times. J is TRBJ2-7 and V is TRBV11-2; D perhaps matches TRBD2 (6 bases). The CDR3 consists of 17 residues. The V end was cut by 4 bases, the J end by 0 bases, with 19 bases between. CDR1 and CDR2 from the germline V gene are SGHAT and FQNNGV. CDR3 coding DNA: TGTGCCAGCAGCTCCGCTGCTCTTAGCGGTGTCTCCTACGAGCAGTACTTC. It is translated as CASSSAALSGVSYEQYF. Variable domain in full (rest from reference TRBV11-2 and TRBJ2-7): EAGVAQSPRYKIIEKRQSVAFWCNPISGHATLYWYQQILGQGPKLLIQFQNNGVVDDSQLPKDRFSAERLKGVDSTLKIQPAKLEDSAVYLCASSSAALSGVSYEQYFGPGTRLTVT.

This chain's CDR3 is CASSLAGIMNTEAFF. The CDR3 DNA follows: TGTGCCAGCAGCTTAGCGGGGATAATGAACACTGAAGCTTTCTTT. The rearrangement joins TRBV11-2 to TRBJ1-1; unclear D gene. Between the trimmed V and J ends, which lost 1 base and 0 bases, there was a span of 9 bases. CDR3 size: 15 residues. Per germline, CDR1 SGHAT and CDR2 FQNNGV.

The rearrangement links TRBV12-3 or TRBV12-4 to TRBJ2-7, with TRBD1 identical over 8 bases. After removal of 4 bases from V and 4 bases from J, the junction contained 3 bases not matched to a gene. This CDR3 is built from 13 residues. The DNA for the CDR3 is TGTGCCAGCAGTTGGACAGGGAGTTACGAGCAGTACTTC. Translation gives CASSWTGSYEQYF.

This clone occurred a few times. This chain connects TRBV5-1 to TRBJ1-2; D perhaps matches TRBD1 (5 bases). V lost 0 bases to trimming and J lost 4 bases, with 13 bases between them. Germline lookup yields CDR1 SGHRS and CDR2 YFSETQ. This CDR3 has 15 residues. CDR3 sequence reads: CASSLEGESGYGYTF. The DNA for the CDR3 is TGCGCCAGCAGCTTGGAAGGGGAATCGGGCTATGGCTACACCTTC.

The chain couples TRBV15 to TRBJ2-1; 7 positions match TRBD2. V lost 5 bases to trimming and J lost 6 bases; unmatched junction nucleotides: 7. The germline gives CDR1 LNHNV, CDR2 YYDKDF (reference sequence). The length of the CDR3 is 14 residues. In nucleotides, the CDR3 is TGTGCCACCAGCCCTGGGGCTAGCGGCAATGAGCAGTTCTTC. This encodes CATSPGASGNEQFF.

Details on this clone: A junction boundary mismatches the germline segment, possibly from a read error. The chain recombines TRBV6-5 with TRBJ1-1; TRBD1 might be the D (5 bases). Germline V gives CDR1 MNHEY, CDR2 SVGAGI. The CDR3 contains 12 residues. The CDR3 is CASKEVGTGAFF. The CDR3 region has the DNA TGTGCCAGCAAGGAGGTAGGGACTGGAGCTTTCTTT.

The J gene is TRBJ1-3, the V gene TRBV3-1 (or the pseudogene TRBV3-2), with 8 bases lining up with TRBD1. With V trimmed by 6 bases and J by 3 bases, 7 bases remained unmatched. Germline V gene data show CDR1 as LGHDT and CDR2 as YNNKEL (reference sequence). The CDR3 runs to 15 residues. In nucleotides, the CDR3 is TGTGCCAGCAGTCGAACAGGGGGAAGTGGAAACACCATATATTTT. Encoded protein: CASSRTGGSGNTIYF.

J is TRBJ2-7 and V is TRBV28; the D is unclear. The V and J ends lost 5 bases and 2 bases respectively, with 7 bases between them. This CDR3 has 12 amino acids. Per germline, CDR1 MDHEN and CDR2 SYDVKM. CDR3 sequence reads: CASSPSPYEQYF. CDR3 nucleotide sequence: TGTGCCAGCAGTCCCTCCCCCTACGAGCAGTACTTC.

The genes are TRBV27 and TRBJ2-6, with 10 nucleotides matching TRBD1. Germline CDR1 and CDR2: MNHEY and SMNVEV (reference sequence). Trimming took 3 bases from V and 6 from J; bases not matched to a gene: 5. The CDR3 is 16 amino acids. The CDR3 reads CASSLGQGLAANVLTF. The CDR3 DNA follows: TGTGCCAGCAGTTTGGGACAGGGGCTGGCGGCCAACGTCCTGACTTTC.

The chain joins TRBV18 to TRBJ1-1; D may be TRBD1 (6 bases). The CDR3 loop spans 13 amino acids. Between the trimmed V and J ends, which lost 4 bases and 4 bases, there was a span of 10 bases. From germline, CDR1 is KGHSH and CDR2 LQKENI. The CDR3 DNA sequence: TGTGCCAGCTCACGCCTAGGGGGCACTGAAGCTTTCTTT. It codes for CASSRLGGTEAFF.